These 26 T cell receptor beta chains came from one sample sequenced in a study of blood T cells in healthy people across ages. The use of a sample-barcoded 5' primer and a J-beta primer mix characterized a second PCR of about 7 to 12 cycles. TCRdb redid the calling of the 5' RACE reads with MiXCR, one entry per CDR3 protein. The sample lists around 1,500,000 distinct CDR3 sequences; 28% were seen once. The material sequenced was blood. These receptors came from a woman between 25 and 40 years old in good health.

The chain uses TRBV7-2 and TRBJ2-4; D may correspond to TRBD1 or TRBD2 (5 bases each). The J call is uncertain, as TRBJ2-7 better fits the DNA end. The CDR3 totals 13 residues. CDR1 and CDR2 from the germline V gene are SGHTA and FQGNSA. CDR3: CASRSWDDYEQYF. CDR3 DNA: TGTGCCAGCAGATCATGGGACGATTACGAGCAGTACTTC.

The chain recombines TRBV6-2 or TRBV6-3 with TRBJ2-1, with 13 positions matching TRBD2. Looked up from germline, CDR1 is MNHEY and CDR2 is SVGEGT. The CDR3 totals 15 residues. J lost 9 bases, V lost 6 bases, and 8 bases had no gene match. CDR3 coding DNA: TGTGCCAGCAGCTACCGGACTAGCGGGAGATTTGAGCAGTTCTTC. This sequence encodes CASSYRTSGRFEQFF.

The rearrangement uses TRBV7-3 and TRBJ2-2; D is perhaps TRBD2 (7 bases). V lost 5 bases to trimming and J lost 7 bases, with 14 bases between them. Germline V gene data show CDR1 as SGHTA and CDR2 as FQGTGA. The CDR3 spans 14 residues. CDR3: CASSPQGGDGELFF. The CDR3 nucleotides read TGTGCCAGCAGCCCACAGGGAGGGGACGGGGAGCTGTTTTTT.

This chain connects TRBV6-5 to TRBJ1-4, with TRBD1 matching over 9 bases. With V trimmed by 6 bases and J by 7 bases, 12 bases remained unmatched. Looked up from germline, CDR1 is MNHEY and CDR2 is SVGAGI. The CDR3 sequence is 16 residues long. The CDR3 sequence is CASSRTHDRGSEKLFF. CDR3 coding DNA: TGTGCCAGCAGCCGTACCCATGACAGGGGGAGTGAAAAACTGTTTTTT.

Turning to this clonotype: A clone one base away is much larger, so this may be a read error. The chain combines TRBV7-9 with TRBJ2-7; D is unclear. The CDR3 has 11 residues. The V end was cut by 5 bases, the J end by 10 bases, with 12 bases between. Germline CDR1 and CDR2: SEHNR and FQNEAQ (reference sequence). CDR3 loop: CASSDWLPQYF. DNA for the CDR3: TGTGCCAGCAGCGACTGGTTGCCCCAGTACTTC.

V usage is TRBV5-1 and J usage is TRBJ1-2; D remains ambiguous. Germline lookup yields CDR1 SGHRS and CDR2 YFSETQ. The V end was cut by 3 bases, the J end by 0 bases, with 21 bases between. The CDR3 sequence is 18 residues long. This CDR3 reads CASSSIREWSSTNYGYTF. The CDR3 DNA follows: TGCGCCAGCAGCTCAATTCGGGAGTGGTCCTCTACTAACTATGGCTACACCTTC.

Ten or more counts support this clonotype. V is TRBV28 and J is TRBJ2-7; D gene ambiguous. Trimming removed 2 bases at V and 5 bases at J, with 7 bases between. Germline V gene lookup returns CDR1 MDHEN and CDR2 SYDVKM. The CDR3 runs 12 residues. CDR3 nucleotides: TGTGCCAGCAGTTTACGTAGGAACGAGCAGTACTTC. Translation: CASSLRRNEQYF.

This clonotype was seen a handful of times. The rearrangement uses TRBV29-1 and TRBJ1-6; the D gene is possibly TRBD1 (6 bases). The germline CDR1 and CDR2 sequences are SQVTM and ANQGSEA. Trimming left V 8 bases short and J 8 bases short, with 16 bases between. The CDR3 is made up of 13 amino acids. This CDR3 reads CSFQGSSDSPLHF. DNA for the CDR3: TGCAGCTTCCAGGGGTCCTCTGATTCACCCCTCCACTTT.

The chain is built from TRBV3-1 and TRBJ2-2; TRBD2 matches at 8 bases. Per the germline V gene, CDR1 is LGHDT and CDR2 is YNNKEL (reference sequence). The CDR3 runs to 14 residues. The V segment lost 7 bases and the J segment 2 bases; nucleotides outside the gene matches: 3. In nucleotides, the CDR3 is TGTGCCAGCACACTAGCGGCAAACACCGGGGAGCTGTTTTTT. Encoded protein: CASTLAANTGELFF.

The V call is TRBV29-1, the J call TRBJ2-1; 12 bases are a match to TRBD2. The V gene end was trimmed by 4 bases and the J gene end by 10 bases; junction bases not matched to a gene: 5. Germline assignment: CDR1 SQVTM and CDR2 ANQGSEA. The CDR3 has 13 residues. CDR3 DNA: TGCAGCGTTGTACTAGCGGGAGGCGGGGAGCAGTTCTTC. Protein sequence: CSVVLAGGGEQFF.

This chain uses TRBV3-1 with TRBJ2-5; TRBD1 matches at 7 bases. The germline V gene has CDR1 LGHDT and CDR2 YNNKEL (reference sequence). The trim removed 3 bases at V and 5 bases at J, leaving 3 bases unmatched. CDR3 length equals 13 residues. Here the CDR3 reads CASSHRGTETQYF. CDR3 nucleotides: TGTGCCAGCAGCCACAGGGGGACGGAGACCCAGTACTTC.

This clonotype has a handful of counts. The chain couples TRBV7-9 to TRBJ2-5; the match to TRBD2 covers 8 bases. The V and J ends lost 5 bases and 5 bases, in that order; junction bases with no gene match: 7. The CDR3 loop spans 14 amino acids. CDR1 is SEHNR, CDR2 FQNEAQ, per germline (reference sequence). CDR3 protein: CASSTVRGGETQYF. In DNA, the CDR3 is TGTGCCAGCAGCACCGTCCGCGGGGGGGAGACCCAGTACTTC.

In its sample, this clonotype was seen many times. The chain recombines TRBV12-3 or TRBV12-4 with TRBJ1-5; no clear D. The V end was cut by 7 bases, the J end by 0 bases, with 13 bases between. The CDR3 totals 15 residues. In DNA, the CDR3 is TGTGCCAGCATACTTAGTGGAGTTAGCAATCAGCCCCAGCATTTT. This codes for CASILSGVSNQPQHF.

The CDR3 nucleotides are TGTGCCAGCTCACCCCAGGCCGATCGACATGAGCAGTTCTTC. It codes for CASSPQADRHEQFF. The rearrangement links TRBV18 to TRBJ2-1; D gene uncertain. Germline CDR1 KGHSH, CDR2 LQKENI. Trimming removed 3 bases from V and 8 bases from J, with 14 bases in between. This CDR3 has 14 amino acids. The variable domain in full, completed from reference TRBV18 and TRBJ2-1, reads NAGVMQNPRHLVRRRGQEARLRCSPMKGHSHVYWYRQLPEEGLKFMVYLQKENIIDESGMPKERFSAEFPKEGPSILRIQQVVRGDSAAYFCASSPQADRHEQFFGPGTRLTVL.

This rearrangement joins TRBV13 to TRBJ2-4; TRBD2 agrees at 13 bases. CDR1 and CDR2 (germline): PRHDT, FYEKMQ (reference sequence). CDR3 size: 16 residues. With 5 bases clipped from V and 13 bases from J, the junction kept 14 bases outside the gene matches. CDR3 region: CASSAPTSGRYNEQYF. As DNA, the CDR3 is TGTGCCAGCAGCGCCCCGACTAGCGGGAGGTACAATGAGCAGTACTTC.

With regard to this clonotype: A much larger clone is a single base away; this may be a read error. The genes are TRBV11-2 and TRBJ2-4; TRBD1 matches 9 bases. J gave up 13 bases and V 6 bases, and 13 bases lay outside the gene matches. CDR3 size: 14 residues. Per germline, CDR1 SGHAT and CDR2 FQNNGV. CDR3 coding DNA: TGTGCCAGCAGACCTGACAGGGGGTCTGAAGAGCAGTACTTC. Translating gives CASRPDRGSEEQYF.

The chain couples TRBV18 to TRBJ2-5; D perhaps matches TRBD2 (5 bases). This CDR3 has 13 residues. The germline V gene has CDR1 KGHSH and CDR2 LQKENI. The V end was cut by 8 bases, the J end by 3 bases, with 13 bases between. CDR3 nucleotide sequence: TGTGCCAGCCTAGTCGGACTGAAAGAGACCCAGTACTTC. Translation: CASLVGLKETQYF.

This clonotype was counted only a few times. This chain joins TRBV27 and TRBJ1-4; weak D call: TRBD1 (5 bases). Germline CDR1 reads MNHEY; CDR2 reads SMNVEV (reference sequence). V lost 6 bases and J lost 0, with 11 bases in between. The CDR3 runs to 15 residues. The CDR3 protein is CASRTTAATNEKLFF. In DNA, the CDR3 is TGTGCCAGCAGGACGACAGCAGCAACTAATGAAAAACTGTTTTTT. Based on the CDR3 plus reference TRBV27 and TRBJ1-4, the full variable domain is EAQVTQNPRYLITVTGKKLTVTCSQNMNHEYMSWYRQDPGLGLRQIYYSMNVEVTDKGDVPEGYKVSRKEKRNFPLILESPSPNQTSLYFCASRTTAATNEKLFFGSGTQLSVL.

Note on this clonotype: At one of its ends the junction is not consistent with the germline gene, which may arise from a read error. CDR3: CSFEVAGMTDTQYF. The CDR3 DNA sequence: TGCAGCTTTGAGGTAGCGGGGATGACAGATACGCAGTATTTT. V is TRBV29-1 and J is TRBJ2-3; TRBD2 matches 8 bases. The germline V gene encodes CDR1 SQVTM and CDR2 ANQGSEA. The CDR3 is 14 residues long.

The rearrangement links TRBV6-1 to TRBJ1-5; D perhaps matches TRBD1 (5 bases). CDR1 and CDR2 (germline): MNHNS, SASEGT. The CDR3 is made up of 16 amino acids. V was clipped by 2 bases and J by 10 bases, with 21 bases between them. The CDR3, as DNA: TGTGCCAGCAGTGAACAAGTGGCAGACAGAGCTTTTCCCCAGCATTTT. Residues: CASSEQVADRAFPQHF.

This clonotype appeared a few times. The genes are TRBV3-1 and TRBJ2-5; D possibly uses TRBD1 or TRBD2 (5 bases each). V was pared by 0 bases and J by 1 base, with 15 bases between. Germline-derived CDR1 and CDR2 are LGHDT and YNNKEL (reference sequence). The CDR3 runs 17 residues. CDR3 sequence reads: CASSQEQIWGIQETQYF. CDR3 bases: TGTGCCAGCAGCCAAGAGCAGATTTGGGGGATCCAAGAGACCCAGTACTTC.

V and J are TRBV2 and TRBJ1-2, with a possible D match to TRBD1 (6 bases). Per germline, CDR1 SNHLY and CDR2 FYNNEI. This CDR3 contains 13 residues. Deletions cut 9 bases from V and 5 bases from J, with 16 bases between. CDR3 loop: CARPRGLSYGYTF. In DNA, the CDR3 is TGTGCCAGGCCCAGGGGTCTTAGTTATGGCTACACCTTC. Combining the CDR3 with reference TRBV2 and TRBJ1-2 gives the whole variable domain EPEVTQTPSHQVTQMGQEVILRCVPISNHLYFYWYRQILGQKVEFLVSFYNNEISEKSEIFDDQFSVERPDGSNFTLKIRSTKLEDSAMYFCARPRGLSYGYTFGSGTRLTVV.

The chain carries TRBV5-1 and TRBJ2-6; TRBD1 agrees at 9 bases. This CDR3 has 23 amino acids. Germline V gene data show CDR1 as SGHRS and CDR2 as YFSETQ. V shed 2 bases, J shed 3 bases, and the junction held 24 bases outside the gene matches. The CDR3 sequence is CASSFEVRVFPWTGEFGANVLTF. CDR3 sequence (DNA): TGCGCCAGCAGCTTTGAGGTTAGGGTCTTTCCGTGGACAGGGGAATTTGGGGCCAACGTCCTGACTTTC.

On this clonotype: One end of the junction varies from germline; a read error may be responsible. The CDR3 protein is CASSEETNGNGQFF. CDR3 coding DNA: TGTGCCAGCAGTGAAGAGACAAATGGCAATGGGCAGTTCTTC. The rearrangement links TRBV6-1 to TRBJ2-1; D is undetermined. The CDR3 consists of 14 residues. Germline CDR1 is MNHNS and CDR2 is SASEGT.

This clonotype was seen many times. The genes are TRBV29-1 and TRBJ1-2, with 7 bases matching TRBD1. Germline CDR1 reads SQVTM; CDR2 reads ANQGSEA. The V and J ends lost 1 base and 2 bases, in that order; junction bases with no gene match: 7. This CDR3 spans 15 amino acids. CDR3 sequence (DNA): TGCAGCGTTGAAGTGTTGGAGGACAGGAACTATGGCTACACCTTC. Translated, it gives CSVEVLEDRNYGYTF.

The CDR3 region is CASEKWGEQFF. The CDR3 region has the DNA TGTGCCAGCGAGAAGTGGGGCGAGCAGTTCTTC. The rearrangement links TRBV2 to TRBJ2-1; D possibly corresponds to TRBD1 (5 bases). The CDR3 loop spans 11 amino acids. The V gene lost 8 bases and the J gene lost 10 bases, with 12 bases spanning the gap. The germline gives CDR1 SNHLY, CDR2 FYNNEI.